Shown below are 24 T cell receptor beta chains from a single sample sequenced in a study of blood T cell repertoires in COVID-19. Generated by immunoSEQ multiplex PCR, the TCRdb table keeps only in-frame clones and is missing some. The data contain about 330,000 clones, around 89% of them seen just once; the ten biggest clones take up 4%. Input material: peripheral blood. Source of these receptors: a woman aged 45 to 65 with active or convalescent COVID-19.

The chain employs TRBV28 and TRBJ1-5, with D possibly matching TRBD1 (6 bases). Trimming pared 5 bases from V and 0 bases from J, leaving 14 bases between. CDR3 length equals 16 residues. CDR1 is MDHEN, CDR2 SYDVKM, per germline. The CDR3 coding sequence is TGTGCCAGCAGTCAACCGAGGACAGCTAGCAATCAGCCCCAGCATTTT. This sequence encodes CASSQPRTASNQPQHF.

This chain joins TRBV4-3 and TRBJ2-2; possible D gene TRBD1, 5 bases. There are 15 residues in the CDR3. V lost 6 bases and J lost 3, with 14 bases in between. The germline gives CDR1 LGHNA, CDR2 YSLEER. The CDR3 sequence is CASSLFPRDTGELFF. For the CDR3, the DNA is TGCGCCAGCAGTCTATTCCCCAGGGACACCGGGGAGCTGTTTTTT.

This clone was seen once. CDR3 loop: CASSFYQETQYF. CDR3 DNA sequence: TGCGCCAGCAGCTTCTACCAAGAGACCCAGTACTTC. The rearrangement joins TRBV5-1 to TRBJ2-5; D unclear. The CDR3 contains 12 residues. Trimming shortened V by 2 bases and J by 0 bases, and 2 bases separated the two germline ends. CDR1 and CDR2 from the germline V gene are SGHRS and YFSETQ.

This clone was detected once. The chain recombines TRBV5-1 with TRBJ2-3, with 7 bases fitting TRBD2. The CDR3 covers 15 residues. The J segment lost 3 bases and the V segment lost 5 bases, leaving 9 bases of the junction unmatched. The germline V gene encodes CDR1 SGHRS and CDR2 YFSETQ. The CDR3 DNA is TGCGCCAGCAGTTTCGTGGGGGGGACGACAGATACGCAGTATTTT. Its protein is CASSFVGGTTDTQYF. The whole variable domain, remainder taken from reference TRBV5-1 and TRBJ2-3, is KAGVTQTPRYLIKTRGQQVTLSCSPISGHRSVSWYQQTPGQGLQFLFEYFSETQRNKGNFPGRFSGRQFSNSRSEMNVSTLELGDSALYLCASSFVGGTTDTQYFGPGTRLTVL.

This clone was seen a handful of times. This sample also contains other DNA sequences that code for the same CDR3. This chain links TRBV5-1 with TRBJ2-1, with TRBD2 matching 10 bases. Germline loops: CDR1 SGHRS, CDR2 YFSETQ. The ends lost 2 bases at V and 9 bases at J; junction bases unmatched: 8. The CDR3 is made up of 15 amino acids. The CDR3 spells CASSFLAGGTPEQFF. Here the CDR3 DNA reads TGCGCCAGCAGCTTTTTAGCGGGGGGCACCCCTGAGCAGTTCTTC. Using reference TRBV5-1 and TRBJ2-1 for the parts outside the CDR3, the full variable domain is KAGVTQTPRYLIKTRGQQVTLSCSPISGHRSVSWYQQTPGQGLQFLFEYFSETQRNKGNFPGRFSGRQFSNSRSEMNVSTLELGDSALYLCASSFLAGGTPEQFFGPGTRLTVL.

The V call is TRBV2, the J call TRBJ2-1, with TRBD1 matching over 10 bases. Germline CDR1 is SNHLY and CDR2 is FYNNEI. J was trimmed by 6 bases and V by 8 bases; bases with no gene match: 7. The CDR3 runs to 14 residues. In DNA form, the CDR3 reads TGTGCCAGCCGGCGACAGGGGGCTGGCAATGAGCAGTTCTTC. Its translation: CASRRQGAGNEQFF.

This clone was picked up one time. J is TRBJ1-1 and V is TRBV6-2 or TRBV6-3; no firm D call. Germline V CDR1 and CDR2: MNHEY, SVGEGT. CDR3 size: 12 residues. Between the trimmed V and J ends, which lost 5 bases and 5 bases, there was a span of 9 bases. This CDR3 is CASSAGGTEAFF. For the CDR3, the DNA is TGTGCCAGCAGTGCCGGCGGGACTGAAGCTTTCTTT.

V is TRBV5-1 and J is TRBJ2-1; no firm D call. Germline V gene sequence: CDR1 SGHRS, CDR2 YFSETQ. This CDR3 region has 12 residues. Trimming stripped 4 bases from V and 9 bases from J, with 11 bases between. CDR3 DNA: TGCGCCAGCAGCATGGGCCCCGGTGAGCAGTTCTTC. This translates into CASSMGPGEQFF.

In DNA, the CDR3 is TGTGCCAGCAGCTTAGGCCTCAACACCTACGAGCAGTACTTC. Translation: CASSLGLNTYEQYF. This chain uses TRBV7-9 with TRBJ2-7; D unclear. V lost 1 base and J lost 2, with 9 bases in between. Germline lookup yields CDR1 SEHNR and CDR2 FQNEAQ (reference sequence). The CDR3 runs to 14 residues.

The V call is TRBV28, the J call TRBJ1-3; D remains ambiguous. In germline, CDR1 is MDHEN, CDR2 SYDVKM. There are 13 residues in the CDR3. Trimming left V 11 bases short and J 4 bases short, with 15 bases between. The CDR3 coding sequence is TGTGCCGCTCAGGAGGACGTCGGAAACACCATATATTTT. It codes for CAAQEDVGNTIYF. Using reference TRBV28 and TRBJ1-3 for the parts outside the CDR3, the full variable domain is DVKVTQSSRYLVKRTGEKVFLECVQDMDHENMFWYRQDPGLGLRLIYFSYDVKMKEKGDIPEGYSVSREKKERFSLILESASTNQTSMYLCAAQEDVGNTIYFGEGSWLTVV.

The V and J genes are TRBV3-1 (or the pseudogene TRBV3-2) and TRBJ2-1; 9 nucleotides align to TRBD2. The CDR3 loop spans 15 amino acids. The germline CDR1 and CDR2 sequences are LGHDT and YNNKEL (reference sequence). With 4 bases clipped from V and 8 bases from J, the junction kept 9 bases outside the gene matches. This CDR3 is CASSPGTSPADEQFF. The DNA for the CDR3 is TGTGCCAGCAGCCCCGGGACTAGCCCAGCCGATGAGCAGTTCTTC.

This rearrangement joins TRBV6-6 to TRBJ2-3, with D possibly being TRBD1 (6 bases). This CDR3 spans 12 amino acids. V shed 5 bases and J shed 5 bases, with 8 bases lying between them. Germline V CDR1 and CDR2: MNHNY, SVGAGI (reference sequence). The CDR3, as DNA: TGTGCCAGCAGTAAAGGGGGAGATACGCAGTATTTT. It is translated as CASSKGGDTQYF.

The V call is TRBV7-3, the J call TRBJ1-1; tentatively, D is TRBD1 (5 bases). The V gene lost 4 bases and the J gene lost 2 bases, with 8 bases spanning the gap. From germline, CDR1 is SGHTA and CDR2 FQGTGA. The CDR3 is 13 residues long. The CDR3 nucleotides read TGTGCCAGCAGCTCCAGGGCTAACACTGAAGCTTTCTTT. Its translation: CASSSRANTEAFF.

The J gene is TRBJ2-2, the V gene TRBV2, with a possible D match to TRBD1 (5 bases). This CDR3 spans 14 amino acids. Germline CDR1 SNHLY, CDR2 FYNNEI. V was shortened by 5 bases and J by 5 bases, with 12 bases between the two germline ends. The CDR3 sequence: CASSFVQGTGELFF. The CDR3, as DNA: TGTGCCAGCAGTTTTGTCCAGGGAACCGGGGAGCTGTTTTTT.

This clone turned up a few times. This rearrangement joins TRBV3-1 (or the pseudogene TRBV3-2) to TRBJ1-1; TRBD1 is a possible D gene (5 bases). Germline loops: CDR1 LGHDT, CDR2 YNNKEL (reference sequence). This CDR3 comprises 13 residues. The V end lost 0 bases, the J end lost 8 bases, and 10 bases lay between the germline ends. CDR3 region: CASSQERRGEAFF. CDR3 DNA: TGTGCCAGCAGCCAAGAAAGGAGGGGCGAAGCTTTCTTT.

The CDR3 region is CASSARAQPSNQPQHF. CDR3 bases: TGTGCCAGCTCCGCGCGGGCGCAGCCCAGCAATCAGCCCCAGCATTTT. The chain recombines TRBV5-8 with TRBJ1-5; no firm D call. This CDR3 is 16 amino acids long. From germline, CDR1 is SGHTS and CDR2 YDEGEE. V lost 7 bases to trimming and J lost 1 base, with 18 bases between them.

About this clone itself: Additional DNA sequences in this sample encode the identical CDR3. This rearrangement joins TRBV5-4 to TRBJ2-7, with D possibly matching TRBD2 (6 bases). Germline V CDR1 and CDR2: SGHNT, YYREEE (reference sequence). The ends were cut back, 1 base at V and 4 bases at J, with 9 bases in the middle. CDR3 length: 13 amino acids. The CDR3 reads CASSLSGGYEQYF. The CDR3, as DNA: TGTGCCAGCAGCTTGTCTGGGGGGTACGAGCAGTACTTC.

This chain connects TRBV2 to TRBJ2-7, with D unresolved. Germline CDR1 reads SNHLY; CDR2 reads FYNNEI. Trimming shortened V by 2 bases and J by 3 bases, and 14 bases separated the two germline ends. This CDR3 has 15 residues. CDR3 loop: CASSESFQRLYEQYF. In nucleotides, the CDR3 is TGTGCCAGCAGTGAATCTTTCCAACGACTCTACGAGCAGTACTTC.

The chain is built from TRBV4-1 and TRBJ1-1; 8 positions agree with TRBD1. This CDR3 contains 15 residues. V lost 4 bases and J lost 3; bases outside the gene matches: 7. The germline gives CDR1 MGHRA, CDR2 YSYEKL. This CDR3 reads CASSPSKTGDTEAFF. For the CDR3, the DNA is TGCGCCAGCAGCCCTTCTAAGACAGGGGACACTGAAGCTTTCTTT.

The V call is TRBV5-1, the J call TRBJ1-1; 9 bases line up with TRBD1. This CDR3 spans 17 amino acids. Germline CDR1 reads SGHRS; CDR2 reads YFSETQ. V dropped 5 bases and J dropped 0; count of bases not matched to a gene: 11. In DNA, the CDR3 is TGCGCCAGCAGGGCCACAGGGGGCCCGATCTTGAACACTGAAGCTTTCTTT. It yields the protein CASRATGGPILNTEAFF.

V usage is TRBV30 and J usage is TRBJ1-2; D may be TRBD1 (6 bases). The CDR3 sequence is 14 residues long. Germline CDR1 is GTSNPN and CDR2 is SVGIG (reference sequence). Trimming stripped 4 bases from V and 0 bases from J, with 12 bases between. The CDR3: CAWNQQGANYGYTF. CDR3 DNA: TGTGCCTGGAACCAACAGGGCGCTAACTATGGCTACACCTTC.

This chain joins TRBV27 and TRBJ1-4; 11 bases map to TRBD1. From germline, CDR1 is MNHEY and CDR2 SMNVEV (reference sequence). The CDR3 has 14 residues. V was pared by 4 bases and J by 6 bases, with 1 base of the junction left unmatched. In nucleotides, the CDR3 is TGTGCCAGCAGTTGGGGACAGGGGGATGAAAAACTGTTTTTT. It yields the protein CASSWGQGDEKLFF.

This chain joins TRBV11-2 and TRBJ2-7, with 7 positions matching TRBD2. Germline V gene lookup returns CDR1 SGHAT and CDR2 FQNNGV. The CDR3 totals 14 residues. V trimming: 11 bases; J trimming: 0 bases; junction bases outside the gene matches: 10. The CDR3 protein is CASMGGGSSYEQYF. The CDR3 DNA follows: TGTGCCTCTATGGGGGGGGGAAGCTCCTACGAGCAGTACTTC.

This clone was detected only a few times. The chain uses TRBV6-2 or TRBV6-3 and TRBJ1-5; TRBD1 agrees at 11 bases. The CDR3 spans 18 residues. CDR1 is MNHEY and CDR2 is SVGEGT in the germline V gene. Trimming cost V 4 bases and J 6 bases; bases outside gene matches: 14. Here the CDR3 DNA reads TGTGCCAGCAGTTCGGGACAGGGGGTCCGGATAGTGAGTCAGCCCCAGCATTTT. Amino acid sequence: CASSSGQGVRIVSQPQHF.